Sequencing of this T cell receptor beta chain was carried out in a study of CD8+CD57+ T cells in acquired aplastic anemia. Across the whole study: Roughly 3.2 ug was the average amount of DNA from sorted CD4+ and CD8+ cells.

Before being chosen for sequencing, patients had shown CD8+CD57+ cell expansion by flow cytometry. The enrolled patients all had severe acquired aplastic anemia. The CDR3 has 13 amino acids. Germline V CDR1 and CDR2: ENHRY, SYGVKD. V gave up 8 bases and J gave up 6 bases, with 13 bases separating them. This clonotype was detected a few times. No antigen is known for it. The study profiled TCR beta VDJ and CDR3 using genomic DNA as template. A single record per CDR3 protein comes from TCRdb applying MiXCR to the reads. The sample yields under 350,000 distinct CDR3 sequences, 50% to 65% seen once. Study-level findings and limits: For CD8+ Simpson's diversity, patients and controls showed no significant difference. Patients and controls shared nearly 30 CD8+ CDR3 sequences, highly expressed in patients.

The chain is built from TRBV10-3 and TRBJ2-2, with a possible D match to TRBD2 (5 bases). Source material: sorted CD4+, CD8+, or CD8+CD57+ T cells (not recorded which) from PBMCs. This TCR came from a human donor with aplastic anemia. The CDR3 sequence: CAIGTGDPGELFF. Here the CDR3 DNA reads TGTGCCATCGGTACCGGGGATCCCGGGGAGCTGTTTTTT.